The 19 T cell receptor beta chains listed next were all sequenced from one sample in a study of PD-1 blockade in mismatch repair-deficient tumors. Generated by immunoSEQ multiplex PCR, the TCRdb table keeps only in-frame clones and is missing some. The sample lists some 100,000 clones, 82% seen once, with around 5.8% in the top ten. The starting material was peripheral blood, obtained 36 weeks after starting pembrolizumab. These receptors all come from an adult with mismatch repair-deficient cancer.

This chain links TRBV29-1 with TRBJ2-7; the D gene is possibly TRBD1 (6 bases). The CDR3 has 14 amino acids. Deletions cut 1 base from V and 5 bases from J, with 15 bases between. Looked up from germline, CDR1 is SQVTM and CDR2 is ANQGSEA. The CDR3 sequence: CSVEVARGVDEQYF. The CDR3 bases are TGCAGCGTTGAAGTCGCCAGGGGTGTCGACGAGCAGTACTTC.

This clone has more than one count but fewer than ten. This chain uses TRBV9 with TRBJ1-1; 7 nucleotides agree with TRBD1. Germline trimming cut 4 bases from V and 0 bases from J; bases unmatched to any gene: 6. CDR1 is SGDLS, CDR2 YYNGEE, per germline. This CDR3 is built from 15 residues. This CDR3 reads CASSPWDSMNTEAFF. Written as DNA, the CDR3 is TGTGCCAGCAGCCCATGGGACAGCATGAACACTGAAGCTTTCTTT.

The V call is TRBV7-9, the J call TRBJ2-7; tentative D call: TRBD2 (5 bases). The CDR3 has 17 residues. CDR1 and CDR2 (germline): SEHNR, FQNEAQ (reference sequence). V was pared by 5 bases and J by 3 bases, with 23 bases between. The CDR3 nucleotides are TGTGCCAGCAGCGGTTGGAGCACTGGCCGAGGGAGCTACGAGCAGTACTTC. Its protein is CASSGWSTGRGSYEQYF.

The sample holds one count of this clone. The CDR3 sequence is CASSLELAGGLPGELFF. CDR3 coding DNA: TGTGCCAGCAGCTTAGAACTAGCGGGAGGGTTGCCCGGGGAGCTGTTTTTT. This chain connects TRBV7-8 to TRBJ2-2, with 13 bases aligning to TRBD2. With 1 base clipped from V and 6 bases from J, the junction kept 5 bases outside the gene matches. CDR3 size: 17 residues. Per the germline V gene, CDR1 is SGHVS and CDR2 is FQNEAQ.

Comments on this clone: A much larger clone lies one base from this, so it may be a read error. The chain joins TRBV25-1 to TRBJ2-3, with TRBD2 matching over 9 bases. With 3 bases clipped from V and 0 bases from J, the junction kept 1 base outside the gene matches. The CDR3 is 15 residues long. Germline loops: CDR1 MGHDK, CDR2 SYGVNS. This chain's CDR3 is CASSETSGSTDTQYF. DNA of the CDR3: TGTGCCAGCAGTGAGACTAGCGGTAGCACAGATACGCAGTATTTT.

The V gene is TRBV10-3, the J gene TRBJ2-2; D gene unclear. The germline CDR1 and CDR2 sequences are ENHRY and SYGVKD. V lost 3 bases, J lost 6 bases, and 11 bases lay in between. The CDR3 has 14 amino acids. CDR3 bases: TGTGCCATCAGTGATAACCATCAAGCCGGGGAGCTGTTTTTT. Amino acid sequence: CAISDNHQAGELFF.

This clone was picked up a small number of times. The V gene is TRBV28, the J gene TRBJ2-7, with D possibly being TRBD1 (5 bases). The CDR3 is made up of 11 amino acids. Between the trimmed V and J ends, which lost 2 bases and 6 bases, there was a span of 5 bases. Germline V gene sequence: CDR1 MDHEN, CDR2 SYDVKM. The CDR3 loop is CASSLRGEQYF. In DNA form, the CDR3 reads TGTGCCAGCAGTTTAAGGGGCGAGCAGTACTTC.

The chain combines TRBV11-2 with TRBJ1-1; perhaps TRBD1 as D (5 bases). Germline values: CDR1 SGHAT, CDR2 FQNNGV. V lost 3 bases and J 0 bases, leaving 8 bases between the germline ends. The CDR3 totals 14 residues. Here the CDR3 DNA reads TGTGCCAGCAGCTTGGGACGGATGAACACTGAAGCTTTCTTT. Its translation is CASSLGRMNTEAFF.

The chain has TRBV5-4 and TRBJ2-5, with no clear D. V was pared by 1 base and J by 0 bases, with 1 base between. Per germline, CDR1 SGHNT and CDR2 YYREEE (reference sequence). The CDR3 has 12 residues. In DNA form, the CDR3 reads TGTGCCAGCAGCTTGAACCAAGAGACCCAGTACTTC. Its translation is CASSLNQETQYF.

V gene TRBV30 combines with J gene TRBJ2-7; 10 bases map to TRBD2. The CDR3 runs to 15 residues. Germline loops: CDR1 GTSNPN, CDR2 SVGIG (reference sequence). J gave up 2 bases and V 1 base, and 5 bases lay outside the gene matches. DNA for the CDR3: TGTGCCTGGAGTGGTGGGACTAGCGAGCCCTACGAGCAGTACTTC. Amino acids: CAWSGGTSEPYEQYF. The full variable domain, in which reference TRBV30 and TRBJ2-7 provide the parts outside the CDR3, is SQTIHQWPATLVQPVGSPLSLECTVEGTSNPNLYWYRQAAGRGLQLLFYSVGIGQISSEVPQNLSASRPQDRQFILSSKKLLLSDSGFYLCAWSGGTSEPYEQYFGPGTRLTVT.

This clone was counted a few times. The V gene is TRBV7-5, the J gene TRBJ1-1; the D call TRBD1 from the table was never checked on the DNA. TRBV7-5 is designated a pseudogene. The CDR3 is 15 amino acids. The CDR3 DNA is TGTGCCCCTTTCACTACAGGGCGGTCGAACACTGAAGCTTTCTTT. It yields the protein CAPFTTGRSNTEAFF.

The chain combines TRBV20-1 with TRBJ2-7; D call uncertain. The CDR3 consists of 11 residues. Germline CDR1 and CDR2: DFQATT and SNEGSKA (reference sequence). The germline V and J ends were trimmed by 1 base and 2 bases, with 3 bases remaining between them. CDR3: CSARGPYEQYF. Here the CDR3 DNA reads TGCAGTGCTAGAGGCCCCTACGAGCAGTACTTC.

The genes are TRBV7-9 and TRBJ2-1, with D perhaps TRBD2 (5 bases). Germline V gene lookup returns CDR1 SEHNR and CDR2 FQNEAQ (reference sequence). V was shortened by 1 base and J by 5 bases, with 15 bases between the two germline ends. This CDR3 comprises 16 residues. The CDR3 bases are TGTGCCAGCAGCTTAGGTTTCGGGGTAAATAACAATGAGCAGTTCTTC. Protein: CASSLGFGVNNNEQFF.

This sequence joins TRBV6-1 and TRBJ2-1; D gene uncertain. This CDR3 comprises 11 residues. V was shortened by 6 bases and J by 4 bases, with 4 bases between the two germline ends. CDR1 and CDR2 (germline): MNHNS, SASEGT. The CDR3 loop reads CASSQYNEQFF. Here the CDR3 DNA reads TGTGCCAGCAGCCAGTACAATGAGCAGTTCTTC.

V usage is TRBV30 and J usage is TRBJ1-2, with 8 bases aligning to TRBD1. The germline CDR1 and CDR2 sequences are GTSNPN and SVGIG (reference sequence). J was trimmed by 2 bases and V by 1 base; bases with no gene match: 0. The CDR3 spans 13 residues. CDR3 sequence reads: CAWSGQGNYGYTF. CDR3 in DNA: TGTGCCTGGAGTGGACAGGGGAACTATGGCTACACCTTC.

The V and J genes are TRBV5-1 and TRBJ2-7; 8 bases agree with TRBD2. J gave up 3 bases and V 0 bases, and 14 bases lay outside the gene matches. This CDR3 has 18 amino acids. Per the germline V gene, CDR1 is SGHRS and CDR2 is YFSETQ. The CDR3 spells CASSLAKDSGESYYEQYF. The CDR3 nucleotides are TGCGCCAGCAGCTTGGCCAAAGATAGCGGGGAAAGTTACTACGAGCAGTACTTC.

This chain connects TRBV11-1 to TRBJ2-1; D is unresolved. The CDR3 spans 12 residues. Germline values: CDR1 SGHAT, CDR2 FQDESV (reference sequence). Trimming removed 1 base at V and 7 bases at J, with 5 bases between. CDR3 nucleotides: TGTGCCAGCAGCTTAGAGCGTAATGAGCAGTTCTTC. Its protein is CASSLERNEQFF.

J is TRBJ2-7 and V is TRBV7-2; D remains ambiguous. The CDR3 is 15 residues long. Germline CDR1 SGHTA, CDR2 FQGNSA. Trimming pared 5 bases from V and 0 bases from J, leaving 14 bases between. CDR3 bases: TGTGCCAGCAGCCCCCCCGGCTTGCCCTCCTACGAGCAGTACTTC. As protein: CASSPPGLPSYEQYF.

The sample holds one count of this clone. The V gene is TRBV21-1, the J gene TRBJ2-7. TRBV21-1 is recorded as a pseudogene. The CDR3 loop spans 16 amino acids. DNA of the CDR3: TGTGCCAGCAGCTTTCACCGATTCGGCAAAACCTACGAGCAGTACTTC. Its translation is CASSFHRFGKTYEQYF.